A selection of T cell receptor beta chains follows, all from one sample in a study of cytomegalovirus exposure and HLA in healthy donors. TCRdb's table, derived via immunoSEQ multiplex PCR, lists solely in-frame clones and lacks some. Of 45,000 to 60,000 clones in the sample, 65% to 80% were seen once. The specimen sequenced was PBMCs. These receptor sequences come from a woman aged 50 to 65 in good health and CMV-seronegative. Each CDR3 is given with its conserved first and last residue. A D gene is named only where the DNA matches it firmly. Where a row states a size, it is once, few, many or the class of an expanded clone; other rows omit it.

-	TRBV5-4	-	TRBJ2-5	TGTGCCAGCAGCCCGGGGGGCAGGCAGCGCCAAGAGACCCAGTACTTC	CASSPGGRQRQETQYF
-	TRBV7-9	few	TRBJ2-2	TGTGCCAGCAGCTCGGGGACCGGGGAGCTGTTTTTT	CASSSGTGELFF
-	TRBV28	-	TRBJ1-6	TGTGCCAGCAGTTTTCGGGGGGCAGGTAATTCACCCCTCCACTTT	CASSFRGAGNSPLHF
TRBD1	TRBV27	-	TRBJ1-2	TGTGCCAGCAGTGACAGGGGCCAGTATGGCTACACCTTC	CASSDRGQYGYTF
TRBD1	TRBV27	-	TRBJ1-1	TGTGCCAGCAGTTTACGGACAGGAACTTTGAACACTGAAGCTTTCTTT	CASSLRTGTLNTEAFF
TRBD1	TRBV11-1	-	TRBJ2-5	TGTGCCAGCAGCTTAGCCGGGACAGACCAAGAGACCCAGTACTTC	CASSLAGTDQETQYF
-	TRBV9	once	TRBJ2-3	TGTGCCAGCAGCGACCGCGGGCGCACAGATACGCAGTATTTT	CASSDRGRTDTQYF
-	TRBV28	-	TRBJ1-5	TGTGCCAGCAGGAAACAGGGTGGAAATCAGCCCCAGCATTTT	CASRKQGGNQPQHF
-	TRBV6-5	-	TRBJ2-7	TGTGCCAGCAGCCGCTTGGACGGTGGGGGGGAGCAGTACTTC	CASSRLDGGGEQYF
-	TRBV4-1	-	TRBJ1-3	TGCGCCAGCAGCCAAGATCCCGTATATGGAAACACCATATATTTT	CASSQDPVYGNTIYF
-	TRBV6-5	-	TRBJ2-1	TGTGCCAGCAGCCCAAGCTTATACAATGAGCAGTTCTTC	CASSPSLYNEQFF
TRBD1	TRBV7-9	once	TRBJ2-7	TGTGCCAGCAGCTTAGACCCCGGACAGGGGAATGTGGAGCAGTACTTC	CASSLDPGQGNVEQYF
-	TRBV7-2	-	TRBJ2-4	TGTGCCAGCAGCCAAGCGGAGGGGGCCAAAAACATTCAGTACTTC	CASSQAEGAKNIQYF
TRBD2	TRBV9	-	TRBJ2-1	TGTGCCAGCAGCGTAATGGGGACTAGCGGGAGCAATGAGCAGTTCTTC	CASSVMGTSGSNEQFF
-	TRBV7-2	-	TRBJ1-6	TGTGCCAGCAGCTTAGGTGGAGGAACTGGTTCACCCCTCCACTTT	CASSLGGGTGSPLHF
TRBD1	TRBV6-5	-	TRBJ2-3	TGTGCCAGCTTAGATAGGGGGCTAGATACGCAGTATTTT	CASLDRGLDTQYF
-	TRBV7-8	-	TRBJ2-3	TGTGCCAGCAGCATTAGTGGTACGCAGTATTTT	CASSISGTQYF
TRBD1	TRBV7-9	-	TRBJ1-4	TGTGCCAGCAGCTTTTTGACAGGGGAAAATGAAAAACTGTTTTTT	CASSFLTGENEKLFF
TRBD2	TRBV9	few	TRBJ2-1	TGTGCCAGCAGCGTCAGGAGCGGGATCGGCAATGAGCAGTTCTTC	CASSVRSGIGNEQFF
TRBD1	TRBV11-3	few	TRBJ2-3	TGTGCCAGCAGCGCGGGACAGGGGAGCACAGATACGCAGTATTTT	CASSAGQGSTDTQYF
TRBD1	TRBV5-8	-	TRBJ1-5	TGTGCCAGTACCCATGACAGGGTCAATCAGCCCCAGCATTTT	CASTHDRVNQPQHF
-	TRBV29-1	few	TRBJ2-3	TGCAGCGTTGAAGGGAGTATGGCCACAGATACGCAGTATTTT	CSVEGSMATDTQYF
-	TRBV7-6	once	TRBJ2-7	TGTGCCAGCAGCCCTACGGGTGCGGGTTACGAGCAGTACTTC	CASSPTGAGYEQYF
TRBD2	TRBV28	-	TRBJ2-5	TGTGCCAGCAGTCTCCGACTAGCGGGGGGATATGAGACCCAGTACTTC	CASSLRLAGGYETQYF
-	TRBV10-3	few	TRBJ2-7	TGTGCCTGTGCGGGGGCCACCTACGAGCAGTACTTC	CACAGATYEQYF
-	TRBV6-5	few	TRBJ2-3	TGTGCCAGCAGTGATACACCAAGCACAGATACGCAGTATTTT	CASSDTPSTDTQYF
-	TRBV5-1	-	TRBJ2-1	TGCGCCAGCAGCTTGATGGCACAACCGTACAATGGGCAGTTCTTC	CASSLMAQPYNGQFF
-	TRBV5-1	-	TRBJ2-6	TGCGCCAGCAGCTTGGCCGCCGGTGCCAACGTCCTGACTTTC	CASSLAAGANVLTF
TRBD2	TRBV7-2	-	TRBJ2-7	TGTGCCAGCAGCCAACTAGCGGGAGCTGACTACGAGCAGTACTTC	CASSQLAGADYEQYF
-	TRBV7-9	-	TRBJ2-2	TGTGCCACTTCCGGGGAGCTGTTTTTT	CATSGELFF
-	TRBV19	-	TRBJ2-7	TGTGCCAGTAGTTTACAGGGAGTACACGAGCAGTACTTC	CASSLQGVHEQYF
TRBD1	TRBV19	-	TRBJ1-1	TGTGCCAGTAGTCCGACAGGGGGCAACACTGAAGCTTTCTTT	CASSPTGGNTEAFF
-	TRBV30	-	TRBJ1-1	TGTGCCTGGATGAGCACTGAAGCTTTCTTT	CAWMSTEAFF
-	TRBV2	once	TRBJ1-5	TGTGCCAGCAGGTCACAGGGTTTGGAGCCCCAGCATTTT	CASRSQGLEPQHF
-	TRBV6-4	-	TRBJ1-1	TGTGCCAGCAGTGAACTAATTCGGAGCTTCTTT	CASSELIRSFF
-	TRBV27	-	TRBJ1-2	TGTGCCAGCAGTTCTGGACAGTATGGCTACACCTTC	CASSSGQYGYTF
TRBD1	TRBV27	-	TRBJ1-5	TGTGCCAGCAGTGGCCAACTACAGGGGCCGGGGCAGCCCCAGCATTTT	CASSGQLQGPGQPQHF
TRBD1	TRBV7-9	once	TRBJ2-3	TGTGCCAGCAGCGGGACAGGGGGCGCAGATACGCAGTATTTT	CASSGTGGADTQYF
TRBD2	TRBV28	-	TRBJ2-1	TGTGCCAGCAGTTTAGCTAGCGGGTACAATGAGCAGTTCTTC	CASSLASGYNEQFF
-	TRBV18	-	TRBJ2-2	TGTGCCAGCTCATCAGGGGAGTACACCGGGGAGCTGTTTTTT	CASSSGEYTGELFF
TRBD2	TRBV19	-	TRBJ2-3	TGTGCCAGTAAGGCGGGGGTTGCTGCAGATACGCAGTATTTT	CASKAGVAADTQYF
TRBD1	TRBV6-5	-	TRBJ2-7	TGTGCCAGCAGAACCGCCGGGACAGGGATCGACGAGCAGTACTTC	CASRTAGTGIDEQYF
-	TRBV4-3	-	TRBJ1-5	TGCGCCAGCAGCCCTCAGGAGGACGGGCGGCGGCCCCAGCATTTT	CASSPQEDGRRPQHF
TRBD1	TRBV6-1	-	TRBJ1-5	TGTGCCAGCAGCCCTCGGGACAGGGGAGCTCAGCCCCAGCATTTT	CASSPRDRGAQPQHF
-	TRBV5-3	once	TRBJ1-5	TGTGCCAGAAGCCGACCTACAGGGTGCAGCAATCAGCCCCAGCATTTT	CARSRPTGCSNQPQHF
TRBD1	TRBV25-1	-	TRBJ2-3	TGTGCCAGCAGTGACGGGACAGTTGATACGCAGTATTTT	CASSDGTVDTQYF
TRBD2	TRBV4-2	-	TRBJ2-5	TGTGCCAGCAGCCAAGTGAGCGGGGGGGAGACCCAGTACTTC	CASSQVSGGETQYF
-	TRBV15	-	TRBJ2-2	TGTGCCACCAGCAGAGATGAGGGGAACCCAGGGGCAGGGGAGCTGTTTTTT	CATSRDEGNPGAGELFF
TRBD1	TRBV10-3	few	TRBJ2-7	TGTGCCATCAGGGAGGACAGGGGCAGGTTCGAGCAGTACTTC	CAIREDRGRFEQYF
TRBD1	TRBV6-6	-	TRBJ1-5	TGTGCCAGCAGTTTCGGACAGGGAGGACAGCCCCAGCATTTT	CASSFGQGGQPQHF
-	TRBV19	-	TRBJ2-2	TGTGCCAGTAGTATAGACGAACTAGAATTGGGCACCGGGGAGCTGTTTTTT	CASSIDELELGTGELFF